The entry that follows covers one TCR beta chain sequence. Its antigen remains unknown. Sample-barcoded 5' priming and a J-beta primer mix drove a second PCR of roughly 7 to 11 cycles. TCRdb reanalysed the 5' RACE reads using MiXCR and keeps one entry per CDR3 protein. The sample yields about 1 million distinct CDR3 sequences, over 35% seen once. This entry belongs to a study of blood T cells in healthy people across ages. The CDR3 length is 13 residues. CDR1 SQVTM and CDR2 ANQGSEA come from the germline V gene. The V segment lost 7 bases and the J segment 8 bases; nucleotides outside the gene matches: 10. Study conclusions and caveats: Both higher diversity and more naive CD4+ cells marked long-lived donors when set against aged donors. Age showed a roughly linear inverse relationship with TCR beta diversity per million T cells.

Sequenced sample: blood. The receptor's source is a woman aged 55-69 years in good health. The chain is built from TRBV29-1 and TRBJ2-1, with 8 nucleotides matching TRBD2. DNA for the CDR3: TGCAGCGCCTATAGCGGGATACACGATGAGCAGTTCTTC. Protein product: CSAYSGIHDEQFF.